This T cell receptor beta chain was captured by sequencing in a study of technical replicates of blood from a few donors (dated by TCRdb to about 2017). In regard to this clone: Its antigen remains undetermined. Base qualities were left out, and no much larger clone turns up one base away.

Libraries were built with the immunoSEQ multiplex PCR assay. Held by TCRdb, this immuneACCESS table contains in-frame sequences only and omits some clones. Under half of the omission traces to an unresolved V gene where checked; the cause of the rest is unknown. The sample includes roughly 62,000 clones, with around 92% observed a single time. The top ten hold around 4.8% of the sample. From its cysteine to its phenylalanine, the CDR3 spans 14 amino acids. CDR3 DNA only is kept here, 42 bases in frame from base 1. In the germline V gene, CDR1 corresponds to SGHDT and CDR2 to YYEEEE. Trimming costs V 0 bases and J 8 bases, and their ends lie 14 bases apart.

The rearranged chain carries TRBV5-6 and TRBJ1-2, with the D gene not clear enough to name. The sample taken for sequencing was PBMCs. The receptor was isolated from a human donor in good health. Some clones in this sample may be carry-over from other donors' samples. The CDR3 has the sequence CASSLVEALRGYTF. The DNA sequence is as follows: TGTGCCAGCAGCTTGGTGGAGGCTTTACGAGGCTACACCTTC.